This TCR beta chain was retrieved from a study of post-analysis software for immune sequencing data. Study results and limitations: Patients carried roughly five TRBV segments more frequently than controls did, and TRBV5-6, TRBV5-1 and TRBV20-1 were among them.

Notes on this clonotype: What it binds is not known. The junction departs from the called germline gene at one end, perhaps through a read error.

Unique molecular identifiers were carried by the TCR beta cDNA libraries. Each sample of about 0.95 to 11 million input T cells yielded roughly 500,000 cDNA molecules, so each molecule approximated one T cell. TCRdb redid the calling of the PCR reads with MiXCR, one entry per CDR3 protein. The sample includes approximately 360,000 distinct CDR3 sequences, about a third seen only once; the top ten take roughly 13%. The CDR3 is 16 amino acids. Per the germline V gene, CDR1 is SGHVS and CDR2 is FQNEAQ. The TCR sequence derives from a girl aged 5-17 years with multiple sclerosis. The chain links TRBV7-8 to TRBJ2-3; 7 bases fit TRBD2. What was sequenced was blood. Written as DNA, the CDR3 is TGTGCCTGCAGTCCTACCCGACTAGCTCCTACAGATACGCAGTATTTT. Translation: CACSPTRLAPTDTQYF. Complete variable domain (other parts from reference TRBV7-8 and TRBJ2-3): GAGVSQSPRYKVAKRGQDVALRCDPISGHVSLFWYQQALGQGPEFLTYFQNEAQLDKSGLPSDRFFAERPEGSVSTLKIQRTQQEDSAVYLCACSPTRLAPTDTQYFGPGTRLTVL.